This T cell receptor (beta chain) was observed in a study of T cell repertoires in cytomegalovirus infection. The overall study: Matching HLA type and CMV infection were both indicated by public TCR beta signatures.

This clonotype was picked up a small number of times. V dropped 6 bases and J dropped 6; count of bases not matched to a gene: 13. The germline V gene encodes CDR1 SGHAT and CDR2 FQNNGV. The CDR3 totals 17 residues. TCRdb re-derived calls from the reads in MiXCR, one entry per CDR3 protein. The repertoire includes 450,000 to 650,000 distinct CDR3 sequences, about 25% of them detected once, and about 13% sits in the top ten. The specimen sequenced was PBMCs. This TCR derives from a human donor in good health (CMV status not recorded). Some clones in this sample may be carry-over from other donors' samples. V and J are TRBV11-2 and TRBJ1-6; 8 bases agree with TRBD1. CDR3 residues: CASSYTPDRVGNSPLHF. DNA for the CDR3: TGTGCCAGCAGTTACACCCCGGACAGGGTTGGTAATTCACCCCTCCACTTT.